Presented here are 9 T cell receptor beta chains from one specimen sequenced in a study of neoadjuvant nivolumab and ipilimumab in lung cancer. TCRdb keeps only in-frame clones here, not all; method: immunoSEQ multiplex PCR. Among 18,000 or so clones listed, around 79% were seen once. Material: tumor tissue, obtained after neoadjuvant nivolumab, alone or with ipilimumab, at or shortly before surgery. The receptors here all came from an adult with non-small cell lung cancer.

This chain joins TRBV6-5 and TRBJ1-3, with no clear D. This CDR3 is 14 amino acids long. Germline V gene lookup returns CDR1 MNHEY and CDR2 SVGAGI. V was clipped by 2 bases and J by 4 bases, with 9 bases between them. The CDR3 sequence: CASSYRARGNTIYF. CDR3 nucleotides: TGTGCCAGCAGTTACAGGGCAAGAGGAAACACCATATATTTT.

The CDR3 region has the DNA TGTGCCAGCAGCCTAGGGTCCTACAATGAGCAGTTCTTC. Its translation is CASSLGSYNEQFF. This chain links TRBV5-5 with TRBJ2-1, with D hard to call. Trimming took 4 bases from V and 1 from J, leaving 6 bases between them. Per the germline V gene, CDR1 is SGHKS and CDR2 is YYEKEE (reference sequence). This CDR3 region has 13 residues.

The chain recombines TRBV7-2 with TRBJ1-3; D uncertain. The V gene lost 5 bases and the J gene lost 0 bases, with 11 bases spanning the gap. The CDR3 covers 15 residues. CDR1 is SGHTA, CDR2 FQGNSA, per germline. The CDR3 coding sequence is TGTGCCAGCAGCATCGGACGGAGCTCTGGAAACACCATATATTTT. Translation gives CASSIGRSSGNTIYF.

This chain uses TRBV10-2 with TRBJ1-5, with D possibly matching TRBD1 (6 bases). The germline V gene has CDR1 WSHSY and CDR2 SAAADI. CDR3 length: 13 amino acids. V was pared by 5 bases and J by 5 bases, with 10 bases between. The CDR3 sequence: CASSSGAYQPQHF. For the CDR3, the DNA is TGCGCCAGCAGTTCAGGGGCCTATCAGCCCCAGCATTTT.

Here the CDR3 DNA reads TGCGCCAGCAGGCTGCTCGACAGGGAGTACGAGCAGTACTTC. It specifies CASRLLDREYEQYF. The chain employs TRBV5-1 and TRBJ2-7, with 7 bases that match TRBD1. CDR1 and CDR2 (germline): SGHRS, YFSETQ. This CDR3 has 14 amino acids. Trimming cost V 5 bases and J 4 bases; bases outside gene matches: 9.

The CDR3 is CASSASGGGDTQYF. As DNA, the CDR3 is TGCGCCAGCAGCGCAAGCGGGGGAGGAGATACGCAGTATTTT. The chain links TRBV5-1 to TRBJ2-3; 8 positions match TRBD2. CDR1 and CDR2 (germline): SGHRS, YFSETQ. CDR3 size: 14 residues. Losses at the gene ends were 4 bases for V and 5 bases for J; bases not matched to a gene: 6.

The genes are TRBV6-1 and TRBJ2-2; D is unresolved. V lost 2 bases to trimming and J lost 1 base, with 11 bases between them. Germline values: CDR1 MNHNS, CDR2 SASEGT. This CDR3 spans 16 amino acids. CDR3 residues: CASSELGSRNTGELFF. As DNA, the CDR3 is TGTGCCAGCAGTGAATTAGGAAGTCGGAACACCGGGGAGCTGTTTTTT.

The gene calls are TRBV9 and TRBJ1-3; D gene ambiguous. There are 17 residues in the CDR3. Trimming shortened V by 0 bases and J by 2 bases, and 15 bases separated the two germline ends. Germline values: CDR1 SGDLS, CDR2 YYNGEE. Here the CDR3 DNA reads TGTGCCAGCAGCGTAGTAAGTCAGATAAGTACTGGAAACACCATATATTTT. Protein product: CASSVVSQISTGNTIYF. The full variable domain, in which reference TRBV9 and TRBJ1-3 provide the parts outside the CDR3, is DSGVTQTPKHLITATGQRVTLRCSPRSGDLSVYWYQQSLDQGLQFLIQYYNGEERAKGNILERFSAQQFPDLHSELNLSSLELGDSALYFCASSVVSQISTGNTIYFGEGSWLTVV.

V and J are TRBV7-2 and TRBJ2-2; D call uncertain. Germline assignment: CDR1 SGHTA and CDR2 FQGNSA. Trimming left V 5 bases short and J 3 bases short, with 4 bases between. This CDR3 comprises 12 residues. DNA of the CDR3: TGTGCCAGCAGCCCTTACACCGGGGAGCTGTTTTTT. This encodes CASSPYTGELFF.